This TCR beta chain was recovered during a study of cytomegalovirus exposure and HLA in healthy donors (dated by TCRdb to about 2017). For the study in its entirety: The 500 to 800 repertoires of the first cohort and the 120 or so validation repertoires were produced on the same platform, according to a later analysis. The aim of the study was to test whether cataloging public T cell receptors could identify signatures of past pathogen exposure. Along with the approximately 650-subject first cohort, a separate validation cohort of over a hundred different subjects was used. High-throughput TCR immunosequencing, statistical association of individual TCRs with disease status, and machine learning were combined to predict cytomegalovirus infection status.

The paper as a whole reports these results and caveats: The validation cohort had no HLA typing available for a later analysis, so co-occurrence within that cohort was assessed over all 120 or so repertoires. The authors suggested that the approach could potentially be generalized to other disease states and immunological phenotypes. Of the cluster scores, 85% to 95% were above 0 in a later analysis, which found that TCRs clustered in the first cohort also tended to co-occur in the 95 to 150 validation repertoires. In the study, approximately 160 TCR beta chains were listed as associated with cytomegalovirus. Across donors, most TCR sequences were observed very rarely, whereas some public TCRs were present in many individuals. In both the original and validation cohorts, the classifier was reported to diagnose cytomegalovirus status with high specificity and sensitivity. A few of the identified cytomegalovirus-associated TCR beta chains were confirmed in vitro to be specific for cytomegalovirus antigens.

The CDR3 spans 15 residues, from the cysteine through the phenylalanine. Only the CDR3 portion is preserved as DNA: 45 bases, with reading frame beginning at the first base. The CDR1 and CDR2 encoded by the germline V gene are SGDLS and YYNGEE. V is pared back by 0 bases and J by 2 bases, with 11 bases lying between the germline termini. Donors formed part of the validation cohort, which comprised 120 subjects and was distinct from the first cohort of roughly 600 subjects. Receptors were amplified or captured by the immunoSEQ multiplex PCR assay. Per the source publication's procedure: A statistical classification framework was built for diagnosing cytomegalovirus status from the catalog of TCR beta chain sequences. Here the immuneACCESS table is served through TCRdb, limited to in-frame sequences with V and J called. Missing clones are a known gap in these copies; in checked studies unresolved V genes cover under half, and the rest lacks a known reason. That table furnishes V, J and clone size, whereas the DNA furnished D and trimming. The sample table lists about 120,000 clones, around 90% of them with a count of one. The ten largest account for about 2% of the sample.

As for this clone: No antigen is known for it. The sample holds no much larger clone one base away, and base qualities are not on file.

What was sequenced was PBMCs. In this chain, TRBV9 is recombined with TRBJ2-5; TRBD2 might be the D gene, on 5 matching bases. The TCR sequence derives from a woman between 18 and 29 years old in good health and CMV-seronegative. At the DNA level, the sequence is TGTGCCAGCAGCGTAGGGACTTCCTCACAAGAGACCCAGTACTTC. Translated, this is CASSVGTSSQETQYF.